Shown below are 9 T cell receptor beta chains from a single sample sequenced in a study of regulatory T cells in long-lasting Graves disease. With iRepertoire HTBI primers and Arm-PCR of CDR3 regions, TCR beta libraries were built. Via MiXCR, TCRdb re-called the multiplex PCR reads, giving one row per CDR3 protein. There are 450,000 or so distinct CDR3 sequences in the sample; approximately 23% occur only once, and around 14% lies in the top ten. Specified time point: persistent/refractory GD, antithyroid drugs over 5 years with positive TRAb. There was RNA extracted from PBMCs, and the TCR library was made from it. The source material was peripheral blood mononuclear cells (PBMCs), sampled when the disease was refractory, from a patient treated with antithyroid drugs. These receptors were taken from a female donor with Graves disease.

In this sample, this clonotype turned up once. The genes are TRBV20-1 and TRBJ2-3; D is perhaps TRBD1 or TRBD2 (5 bases each). Germline CDR1 reads DFQATT; CDR2 reads SNEGSKA (reference sequence). This CDR3 is built from 13 residues. V lost 5 bases, J lost 3 bases, and 12 bases lay in between. The CDR3 region has the DNA TGCAGTGCTGCGGACTGGGGGACAGATACGCAGTATTTT. Encoded protein: CSAADWGTDTQYF.

CDR3 sequence reads: CASSQESPSYFETQYF. The CDR3 DNA is TGTGCCAGCAGCCAAGAATCGCCCAGTTATTTCGAGACCCAGTACTTC. The V and J genes are TRBV4-2 and TRBJ2-5; D not resolved. V shed 0 bases and J shed 5 bases, with 16 bases lying between them. The CDR3 is made up of 16 amino acids. Germline V gene lookup returns CDR1 LGHNA and CDR2 YNFKEQ.

The chain combines TRBV29-1 with TRBJ2-4, with D perhaps matching TRBD2 (6 bases). The CDR3 is made up of 12 amino acids. Deletions cut 6 bases from V and 0 bases from J, with 6 bases between. Germline CDR1 SQVTM, CDR2 ANQGSEA. CDR3 in DNA: TGCAGCGTGGGAGGAGCCAAAAACATTCAGTACTTC. Translated: CSVGGAKNIQYF. The whole variable domain, filled in from reference TRBV29-1 and TRBJ2-4, reads SAVISQKPSRDICQRGTSLTIQCQVDSQVTMMFWYRQQPGQSLTLIATANQGSEATYESGFVIDKFPISRPNLTFSTLTVSNMSPEDSSIYLCSVGGAKNIQYFGAGTRLSVL.

This clonotype appeared many times. The chain recombines TRBV20-1 with TRBJ1-1, with D hard to call. This CDR3 contains 13 residues. Germline V gene data show CDR1 as DFQATT and CDR2 as SNEGSKA (reference sequence). V dropped 6 bases and J dropped 3 bases, with 14 bases sitting between them. The chain's CDR3 is CSAKGQVYTEAFF. DNA for the CDR3: TGCAGTGCCAAAGGGCAGGTCTACACTGAAGCTTTCTTT.

Comments on this clonotype: A much larger clone sits a single nucleotide away, making a read error possible. CDR3 bases: TGCAGTGCGAGACTAGCTCAGGAGACCCAGTACTTC. Its translation is CSARLAQETQYF. This chain connects TRBV20-1 to TRBJ2-5; 7 bases line up with TRBD2. CDR3 length: 12 amino acids. Germline CDR1 reads DFQATT; CDR2 reads SNEGSKA (reference sequence). J gave up 5 bases and V 6 bases, and 6 bases lay outside the gene matches.

The genes are TRBV15 and TRBJ1-5; D is possibly TRBD1 (5 bases). Germline CDR1 LNHNV, CDR2 YYDKDF (reference sequence). This CDR3 spans 15 amino acids. The V end lost 1 base, the J end lost 3 bases, and 10 bases lay between the germline ends. The CDR3 nucleotides read TGTGCCACCAGCAGAGGACGGGGCTTCAATCAGCCCCAGCATTTT. Translation: CATSRGRGFNQPQHF.

This clonotype showed up many times. This chain uses TRBV7-2 with TRBJ1-2; TRBD1 agrees at 9 bases. Germline-derived CDR1 and CDR2 are SGHTA and FQGNSA. The CDR3 is made up of 14 amino acids. Trimming at V came to 5 bases and at J to 3 bases, leaving 4 bases not matched to a gene. The CDR3 region has the DNA TGTGCCAGCAGCACCACAGGGGGCTACTATGGCTACACCTTC. Encoded protein: CASSTTGGYYGYTF.

This clonotype was seen ten or more times. The chain uses TRBV12-3 or TRBV12-4 and TRBJ2-4; D uncertain. Deletions cut 1 base from V and 1 base from J, with 17 bases between. This CDR3 comprises 18 residues. CDR3 amino acids: CASSLGRVGIGAKNIQYF. Here the CDR3 DNA reads TGTGCCAGCAGTTTAGGGAGAGTTGGGATTGGGGCCAAAAACATTCAGTACTTC.

This clonotype was counted at least ten times. The chain carries TRBV2 and TRBJ1-6, with TRBD1 matching over 7 bases. Unmatched junction bases numbered 10, after V lost 6 bases and J lost 8 bases. The CDR3 covers 15 residues. The germline V gene encodes CDR1 SNHLY and CDR2 FYNNEI. The CDR3 DNA follows: TGTGCCAGCAGCCCCCTTCGACAGGGAGATTCACCCCTCCACTTT. Amino acids: CASSPLRQGDSPLHF.